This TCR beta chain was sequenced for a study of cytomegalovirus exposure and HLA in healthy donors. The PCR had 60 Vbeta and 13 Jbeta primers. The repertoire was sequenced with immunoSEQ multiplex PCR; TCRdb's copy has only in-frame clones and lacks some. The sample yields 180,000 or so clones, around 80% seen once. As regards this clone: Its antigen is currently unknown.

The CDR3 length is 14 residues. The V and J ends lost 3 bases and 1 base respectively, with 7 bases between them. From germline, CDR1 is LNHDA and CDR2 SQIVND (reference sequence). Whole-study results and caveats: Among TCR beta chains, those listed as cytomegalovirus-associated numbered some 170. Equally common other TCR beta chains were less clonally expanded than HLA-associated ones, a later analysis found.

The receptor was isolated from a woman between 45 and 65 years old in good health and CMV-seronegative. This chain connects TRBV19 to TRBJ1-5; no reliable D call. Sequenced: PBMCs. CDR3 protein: CASSIPPSNQPQHF. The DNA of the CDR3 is TGTGCCAGTAGTATCCCTCCGAGCAATCAGCCCCAGCATTTT.